This passage covers 19 T cell receptor beta chains from one sample sequenced in a study of blood T cells in healthy people across ages. Combining a sample-barcoded 5' primer with a J-beta primer mix, a second PCR ran for about 7 to 11 cycles. Each CDR3 protein gets one entry after TCRdb re-called the 5' RACE reads with MiXCR. The sample lists 1.5 million to 2 million distinct CDR3 sequences, approximately 50% seen once, with about 2.1% in the top ten. Material: blood. The receptors shown here come from a woman aged 40-49 years in good health.

This clonotype came up a few times. The chain combines TRBV9 with TRBJ2-7, with 8 bases lining up with TRBD1. Germline V lookup: CDR1 SGDLS, CDR2 YYNGEE. The V and J ends lost 0 bases and 3 bases, in that order; junction bases with no gene match: 5. The CDR3 runs to 15 residues. The CDR3 nucleotides are TGTGCCAGCAGCGTAGCTTCCGGACAGGGCTACGAGCAGTACTTC. Protein product: CASSVASGQGYEQYF.

The rearrangement joins TRBV4-1 to TRBJ2-4; 8 nucleotides match TRBD2. V lost 4 bases and J lost 3; bases outside the gene matches: 11. Germline values: CDR1 MGHRA, CDR2 YSYEKL. The CDR3 totals 17 residues. CDR3 sequence (DNA): TGCGCCAGCAGCCCGTTCCCTTCGGGGGGGGGCAAAAACATTCAGTACTTC. This translates into CASSPFPSGGGKNIQYF.

V gene TRBV20-1 combines with J gene TRBJ2-3, with 8 nucleotides matching TRBD2. CDR1 is DFQATT and CDR2 is SNEGSKA in the germline V gene (reference sequence). The CDR3 runs to 16 residues. J gave up 6 bases and V 2 bases, and 13 bases lay outside the gene matches. The CDR3 sequence is CSARYQAGELTDTQYF. In nucleotides, the CDR3 is TGCAGTGCTAGATACCAAGCGGGGGAGCTCACCGATACGCAGTATTTT.

The rearrangement uses TRBV28 and TRBJ1-1; tentatively, D is TRBD1 (5 bases). Germline lookup yields CDR1 MDHEN and CDR2 SYDVKM. The CDR3 length is 12 residues. Trimming left V 8 bases short and J 3 bases short, with 10 bases between. The CDR3 nucleotides are TGTGCCAGCCGCGAGGGGCACACTGAAGCTTTCTTT. Protein product: CASREGHTEAFF.

This clonotype was found once. J is TRBJ2-3 and V is TRBV9; 9 bases match TRBD2. The CDR3 is made up of 16 amino acids. The J segment lost 6 bases and the V segment lost 0 bases, leaving 8 bases of the junction unmatched. Germline CDR1 reads SGDLS; CDR2 reads YYNGEE. CDR3 nucleotides: TGTGCCAGCAGCGTAGATGCGGGGGGGCCGGTTGATACGCAGTATTTT. As protein: CASSVDAGGPVDTQYF.

A remark on this clonotype: Because the CDR3's place on the DNA is in doubt, the DNA is left out and the CDR3 is given as listed by TCRdb. The V call is TRBV12-3 or TRBV12-4, the J call TRBJ1-5; no DNA check was done on the table's D call, TRBD1. The CDR3 spans 18 amino acids, including both terminal residues. The CDR3 loop reads CASSFFGPGENSNQPQHF.

The chain uses TRBV6-1 and TRBJ2-1, with 14 bases lining up with TRBD2. The CDR3 consists of 19 residues. V lost 8 bases, J lost 7 bases, and 19 bases stayed unmatched. Germline V gives CDR1 MNHNS, CDR2 SASEGT. CDR3 nucleotides: TGTGCCAGCGGGGGTCCCGGGACTAGCGGGGGCCTTTACTTGAATGAGCAGTTCTTC. Protein product: CASGGPGTSGGLYLNEQFF.

The chain has TRBV12-3 or TRBV12-4 and TRBJ1-4, with D hard to call. The V end was cut by 2 bases, the J end by 7 bases, with 8 bases between. The CDR3 spans 13 residues. The CDR3 bases are TGTGCCAGCAGTTTATTCCGGAGTGAAAAACTGTTTTTT. It is translated as CASSLFRSEKLFF.

This rearrangement joins TRBV2 to TRBJ2-5; 9 bases are a match to TRBD1. Trimming took 6 bases from V and 5 from J; bases not matched to a gene: 7. CDR1 is SNHLY, CDR2 FYNNEI, per germline. The CDR3 extends over 14 amino acids. CDR3 protein: CASSLYRGPETQYF. In nucleotides, the CDR3 is TGTGCCAGCAGCCTGTACAGGGGGCCGGAGACCCAGTACTTC.

The chain carries TRBV11-2 and TRBJ2-7; the D gene could be TRBD1 or TRBD2 (5 bases each). Germline assignment: CDR1 SGHAT and CDR2 FQNNGV. V dropped 4 bases and J dropped 5 bases, with 15 bases sitting between them. This CDR3 contains 14 residues. DNA of the CDR3: TGTGCCAGCAGCTCTAGAGGGGTAGTCGACGAGCAGTACTTC. The encoded protein is CASSSRGVVDEQYF. The variable domain in full, with the rest retrieved from reference TRBV11-2 and TRBJ2-7, is EAGVAQSPRYKIIEKRQSVAFWCNPISGHATLYWYQQILGQGPKLLIQFQNNGVVDDSQLPKDRFSAERLKGVDSTLKIQPAKLEDSAVYLCASSSRGVVDEQYFGPGTRLTVT.

This clonotype appeared a few times. The chain joins TRBV20-1 to TRBJ2-7; unclear D gene. The CDR3 is 11 amino acids. V was cut by 3 bases and J by 5 bases, with 8 bases left in between. Germline values: CDR1 DFQATT, CDR2 SNEGSKA (reference sequence). Here the CDR3 DNA reads TGCAGTGCTAGTATGGGAAACGAGCAGTACTTC. Its protein is CSASMGNEQYF.

This chain joins TRBV21-1 and TRBJ2-3. TRBV21-1 constitutes a pseudogene. There are 18 residues in the CDR3. CDR3 amino acids: CASSKPKKKTQSRFTQYF. In DNA, the CDR3 is TGTGCCAGCAGCAAACCTAAGAAAAAGACACAGTCAAGGTTCACGCAGTATTTT.

The chain carries TRBV4-2 and TRBJ1-2; 7 bases match TRBD1. This CDR3 has 15 residues. Germline trimming cut 1 base from V and 0 bases from J; bases unmatched to any gene: 2. Germline CDR1 reads LGHNA; CDR2 reads YNFKEQ. CDR3: CASSQVDRTNYGYTF. The DNA for the CDR3 is TGTGCCAGCAGCCAAGTGGACAGGACTAACTATGGCTACACCTTC.

This chain joins TRBV25-1 and TRBJ2-3; D might be TRBD1 or TRBD2, each matching 5 bases. The CDR3 covers 13 residues. V lost 10 bases to trimming and J lost 2 bases, with 13 bases between them. CDR1 is MGHDK, CDR2 SYGVNS, per germline. Here the CDR3 DNA reads TGTGCCATAGGGGAGCCTTACACAGATACGCAGTATTTT. This codes for CAIGEPYTDTQYF.

The genes are TRBV5-6 and TRBJ2-7; 8 bases agree with TRBD1. The DNA end is a closer match to TRBJ2-5, so the J assignment may be wrong. This CDR3 is 16 amino acids long. Germline V gene data show CDR1 as SGHDT and CDR2 as YYEEEE. DNA for the CDR3: TGTGCCAGCAGCCTGACAGGGGACCTTAATAAAGAGACCCAGTACTTC. Translating it yields CASSLTGDLNKETQYF.

V usage is TRBV5-1 and J usage is TRBJ2-3, with 10 bases fitting TRBD2. The CDR3 consists of 18 residues. V shed 1 base and J 4 bases; nucleotides not matched to a gene: 12. Germline values: CDR1 SGHRS, CDR2 YFSETQ. CDR3: CASSLRTSGVGEADTQYF. The CDR3 DNA sequence: TGCGCCAGCAGCTTGAGGACTAGCGGAGTCGGGGAGGCAGATACGCAGTATTTT.

This chain joins TRBV6-6 and TRBJ2-3; 8 nucleotides line up with TRBD1. From germline, CDR1 is MNHNY and CDR2 SVGAGI (reference sequence). The trim removed 5 bases at V and 2 bases at J, leaving 6 bases unmatched. The CDR3 spans 15 residues. The CDR3 loop reads CASSPTGGYTDTQYF. The CDR3 DNA reads as TGTGCCAGCAGTCCAACAGGGGGGTACACAGATACGCAGTATTTT.

The chain employs TRBV25-1 and TRBJ2-4; D gene unclear. The closer fit of TRBJ2-7 to the DNA end suggests the J call may be wrong. The CDR3 is made up of 13 amino acids. Per germline, CDR1 MGHDK and CDR2 SYGVNS. CDR3 protein: CASSPNPTYEQYF. CDR3 nucleotides: TGTGCCAGCAGTCCAAACCCAACCTACGAGCAGTACTTC.

This clonotype was detected only a few times. The genes are TRBV24-1 and TRBJ2-2, with D possibly TRBD2 on 6 matching bases. V lost 1 base and J lost 4, with 12 bases in between. This CDR3 has 16 residues. CDR1 and CDR2 from the germline V gene are KGHDR and SFDVKD. This CDR3 is CATSDLGRGSTGELFF. The CDR3 DNA is TGTGCCACCAGTGATTTAGGTCGGGGGTCCACCGGGGAGCTGTTTTTT.